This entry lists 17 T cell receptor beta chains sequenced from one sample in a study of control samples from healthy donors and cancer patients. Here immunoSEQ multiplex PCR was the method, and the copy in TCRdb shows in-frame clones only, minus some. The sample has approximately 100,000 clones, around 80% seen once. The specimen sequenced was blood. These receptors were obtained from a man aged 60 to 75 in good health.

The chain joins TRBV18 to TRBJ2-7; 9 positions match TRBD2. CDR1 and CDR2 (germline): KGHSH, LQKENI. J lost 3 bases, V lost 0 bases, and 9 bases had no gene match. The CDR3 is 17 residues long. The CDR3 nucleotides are TGTGCCAGCTCACCACCTATTTCTAGCGGGGAGGACTACGAGCAGTACTTC. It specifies CASSPPISSGEDYEQYF.

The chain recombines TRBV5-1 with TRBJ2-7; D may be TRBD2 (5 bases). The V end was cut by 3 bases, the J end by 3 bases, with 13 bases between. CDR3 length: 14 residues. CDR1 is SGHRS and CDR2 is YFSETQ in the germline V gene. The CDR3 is CASSSRTGSYEQYF. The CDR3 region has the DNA TGCGCCAGCAGCTCCAGGACGGGGAGCTACGAGCAGTACTTC. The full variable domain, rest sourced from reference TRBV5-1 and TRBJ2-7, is KAGVTQTPRYLIKTRGQQVTLSCSPISGHRSVSWYQQTPGQGLQFLFEYFSETQRNKGNFPGRFSGRQFSNSRSEMNVSTLELGDSALYLCASSSRTGSYEQYFGPGTRLTVT.

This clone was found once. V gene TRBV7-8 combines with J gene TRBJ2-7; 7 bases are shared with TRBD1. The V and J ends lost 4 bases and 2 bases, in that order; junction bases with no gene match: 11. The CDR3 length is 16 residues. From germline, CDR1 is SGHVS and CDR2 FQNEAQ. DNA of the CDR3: TGTGCCAGCAGCTCGTTTCGACAGGGATCCCCCTACGAGCAGTACTTC. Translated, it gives CASSSFRQGSPYEQYF. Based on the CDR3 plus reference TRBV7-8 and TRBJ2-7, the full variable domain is GAGVSQSPRYKVAKRGQDVALRCDPISGHVSLFWYQQALGQGPEFLTYFQNEAQLDKSGLPSDRFFAERPEGSVSTLKIQRTQQEDSAVYLCASSSFRQGSPYEQYFGPGTRLTVT.

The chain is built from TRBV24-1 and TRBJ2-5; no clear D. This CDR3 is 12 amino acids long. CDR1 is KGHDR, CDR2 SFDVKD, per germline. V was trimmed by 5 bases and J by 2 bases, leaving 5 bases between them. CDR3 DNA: TGTGCCACCAGTGGCGTTCAAGAGACCCAGTACTTC. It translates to CATSGVQETQYF.

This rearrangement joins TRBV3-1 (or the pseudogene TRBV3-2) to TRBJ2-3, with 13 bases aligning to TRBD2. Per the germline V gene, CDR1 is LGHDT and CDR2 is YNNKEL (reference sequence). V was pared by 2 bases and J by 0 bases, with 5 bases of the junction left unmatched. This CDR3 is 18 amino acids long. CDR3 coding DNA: TGTGCCAGCAGCCAACAAGGGACTAGCGGGGAGAGCACAGATACGCAGTATTTT. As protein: CASSQQGTSGESTDTQYF.

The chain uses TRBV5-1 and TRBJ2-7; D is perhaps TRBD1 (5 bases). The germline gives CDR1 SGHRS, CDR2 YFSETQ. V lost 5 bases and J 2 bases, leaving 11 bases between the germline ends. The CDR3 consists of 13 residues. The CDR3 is CASSPDRAYEQYF. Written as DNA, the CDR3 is TGCGCCAGCAGTCCCGACAGAGCCTACGAGCAGTACTTC.

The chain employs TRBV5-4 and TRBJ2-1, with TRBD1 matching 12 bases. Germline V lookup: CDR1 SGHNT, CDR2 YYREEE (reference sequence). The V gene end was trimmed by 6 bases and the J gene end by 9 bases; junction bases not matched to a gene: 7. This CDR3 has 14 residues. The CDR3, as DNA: TGTGCCAGCAACCCGGGACAGGGGGCTATTGAGCAGTTCTTC. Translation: CASNPGQGAIEQFF.

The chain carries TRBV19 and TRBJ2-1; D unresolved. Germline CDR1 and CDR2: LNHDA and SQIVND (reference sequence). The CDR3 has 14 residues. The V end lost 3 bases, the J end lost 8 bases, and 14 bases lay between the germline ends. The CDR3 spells CASSMAARSDEQFF. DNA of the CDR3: TGTGCCAGTAGTATGGCGGCCCGAAGCGATGAGCAGTTCTTC.

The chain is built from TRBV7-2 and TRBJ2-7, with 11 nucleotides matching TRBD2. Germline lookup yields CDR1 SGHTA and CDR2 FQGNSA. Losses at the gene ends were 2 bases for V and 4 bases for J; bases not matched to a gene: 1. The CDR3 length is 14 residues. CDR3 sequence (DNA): TGTGCCAGCAGCTTAACTAGCGGGAGTTACGAGCAGTACTTC. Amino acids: CASSLTSGSYEQYF.

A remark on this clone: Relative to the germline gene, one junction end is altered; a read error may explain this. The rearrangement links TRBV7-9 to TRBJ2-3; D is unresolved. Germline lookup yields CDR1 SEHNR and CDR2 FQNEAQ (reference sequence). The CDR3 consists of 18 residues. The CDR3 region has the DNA TGTGCCAGCAGCTTAGCCTCCCGACCTCTTCTAGACACACATACGCAGTATTTT. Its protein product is CASSLASRPLLDTHTQYF.

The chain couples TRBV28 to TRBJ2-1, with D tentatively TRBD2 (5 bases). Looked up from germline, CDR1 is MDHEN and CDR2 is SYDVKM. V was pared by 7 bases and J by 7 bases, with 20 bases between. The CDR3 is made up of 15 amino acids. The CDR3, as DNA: TGTGCCAGCATTCCCCCCGGGGAGTTGCGGAATGAGCAGTTCTTC. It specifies CASIPPGELRNEQFF.

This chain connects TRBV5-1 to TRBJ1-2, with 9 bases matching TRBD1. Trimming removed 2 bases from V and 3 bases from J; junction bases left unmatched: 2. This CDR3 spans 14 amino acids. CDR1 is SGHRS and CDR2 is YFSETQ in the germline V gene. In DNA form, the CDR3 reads TGCGCCAGCAGCTTTGACAGGGGGGACTATGGCTACACCTTC. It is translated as CASSFDRGDYGYTF.

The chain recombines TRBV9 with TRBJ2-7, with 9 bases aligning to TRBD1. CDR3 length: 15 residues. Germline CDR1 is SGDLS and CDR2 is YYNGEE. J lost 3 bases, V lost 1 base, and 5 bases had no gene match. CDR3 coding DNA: TGTGCCAGCAGCGTAACGGACAGGGGCGACTACGAGCAGTACTTC. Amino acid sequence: CASSVTDRGDYEQYF.

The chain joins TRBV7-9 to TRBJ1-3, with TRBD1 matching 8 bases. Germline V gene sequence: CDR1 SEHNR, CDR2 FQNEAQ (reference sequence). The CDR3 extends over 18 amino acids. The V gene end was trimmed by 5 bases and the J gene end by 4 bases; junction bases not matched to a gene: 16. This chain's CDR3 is CASSQTMSDRAFGNTIYF. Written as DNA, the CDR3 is TGTGCCAGCAGCCAAACAATGTCGGACAGGGCTTTCGGAAACACCATATATTTT. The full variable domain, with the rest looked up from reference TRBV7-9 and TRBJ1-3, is DTGVSQNPRHKITKRGQNVTFRCDPISEHNRLYWYRQTLGQGPEFLTYFQNEAQLEKSRLLSDRFSAERPKGSFSTLEIQRTEQGDSAMYLCASSQTMSDRAFGNTIYFGEGSWLTVV.

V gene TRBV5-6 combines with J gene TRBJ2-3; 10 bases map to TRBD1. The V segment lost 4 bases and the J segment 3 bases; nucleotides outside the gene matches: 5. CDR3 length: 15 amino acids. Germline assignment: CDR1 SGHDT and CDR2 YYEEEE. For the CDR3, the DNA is TGTGCCAGCAGCGCGGGACAGGGGCAAACAGATACGCAGTATTTT. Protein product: CASSAGQGQTDTQYF.

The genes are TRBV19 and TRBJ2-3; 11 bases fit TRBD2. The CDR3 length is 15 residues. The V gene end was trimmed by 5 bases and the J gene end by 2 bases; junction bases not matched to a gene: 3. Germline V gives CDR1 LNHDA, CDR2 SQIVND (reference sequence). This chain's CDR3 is CASSLLAGATDTQYF. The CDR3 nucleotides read TGTGCCAGTAGTCTACTAGCGGGAGCCACAGATACGCAGTATTTT.

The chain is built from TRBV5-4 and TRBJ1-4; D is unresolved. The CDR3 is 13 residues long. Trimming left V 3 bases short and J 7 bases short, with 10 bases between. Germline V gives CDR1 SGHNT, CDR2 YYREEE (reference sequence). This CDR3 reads CASSSAWSEKLFF. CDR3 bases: TGTGCCAGCAGCTCGGCCTGGAGTGAAAAACTGTTTTTT.